The present entry profiles one T cell receptor beta chain with its context. This record comes from a study of blood T cell repertoires in COVID-19. Whole-study context: COVID-19 samples, acute and convalescent, were from the United States, Italy and Spain.

Using immunoSEQ multiplex PCR, the repertoire was profiled, and TCRdb retains in-frame clones only, with some absent. The sample contains just over 200,000 clones, about 78% of which appear only once. V shed 3 bases, J shed 3 bases, and the junction held 15 bases outside the gene matches. This CDR3 is built from 17 residues. CDR1 is DFQATT, CDR2 SNEGSKA, per germline (reference sequence). The V and J genes are TRBV20-1 and TRBJ2-3; 7 bases fit TRBD2. The sample comprised peripheral blood. This sequence originates from a woman between 65 and 79 years old with acute or convalescent COVID-19. CDR3 sequence: CSASPSLAGALTDTQYF. CDR3 nucleotide sequence: TGCAGTGCTAGTCCCTCCTTGGCGGGAGCTTTGACAGATACGCAGTATTTT.